Listed below are T cell receptor beta chains from one sample, sequenced in a study of blood T cells in healthy people across ages. In TCRdb, the 5' RACE reads were re-called with MiXCR into one record per CDR3 protein. The table shows around 970,000 distinct CDR3 sequences, with roughly half occurring only once. Sequencing input: blood. These TCRs come from a woman aged 60 to 75 in good health. Each CDR3 is given without its conserved first and last residue. D genes are given only for firm matches.

>TRBD1|TRBV14|TRBJ2-1
ASSPKTGFFHKEQF
>.|TRBV12-3/TRBV12-4|TRBJ2-5
ASSNLVETQY
>.|TRBV20-1|TRBJ2-7
SAMNRDKRYEQY
>TRBD1|TRBV7-8|TRBJ2-1
AGSTRTGLRNEQF
>.|TRBV14|TRBJ2-1
ASSQARGYNEQF
>.|TRBV5-1|TRBJ1-5
ASSLGEGPNQPQH
>.|TRBV12-3/TRBV12-4|TRBJ1-5
ASSGGQKNQPQH
>TRBD1|TRBV7-2|TRBJ2-7
ASSSQGAAVYEQY
>.|TRBV20-1|TRBJ1-4
SAPYLGGNEKLF
>TRBD1|TRBV12-3/TRBV12-4|TRBJ1-2
ASSSGGWGYT
>TRBD2|TRBV20-1|TRBJ2-2
SARQGLAGIPGELF
>.|TRBV4-1|TRBJ1-2
ASSSGGVDGYT
>.|TRBV25-1|TRBJ2-3
ASRSRNGAGQSTDTQY
>TRBD1|TRBV27|TRBJ2-3
ASSSAPFGQGTRDTQY
>TRBD2|TRBV3-1|TRBJ2-1
ASRSTSGRNEQF
>.|TRBV27|TRBJ1-1
ASPGHRILRQMNTEAF
>TRBD2|TRBV12-3/TRBV12-4|TRBJ2-1
ASKRELSDNEQF
>.|TRBV2|TRBJ2-1
ASKQISYSEQF
>.|TRBV6-5|TRBJ2-1
ASSSLAYPINEQF
>.|TRBV10-3|TRBJ2-5
AIRANGKETQY
>.|TRBV28|TRBJ2-5
ASSRQLHETQY
>.|TRBV7-8|TRBJ2-7
ASSPTEDEQY
>.|TRBV6-6|TRBJ2-7
ASRDSGQSSYEQY
>TRBD2|TRBV7-7|TRBJ2-5
ASSPFPSGVRTQY
>TRBD1|TRBV5-1|TRBJ1-1
ASSVGQGRGTEAF
>.|TRBV29-1|TRBJ2-1
NVDQDPKAYNEQF
>TRBD1|TRBV10-3|TRBJ1-6
AISAGGTFNSPLH
>TRBD2|TRBV20-1|.
SAREVAGAPYNEQY
>TRBD1|TRBV27|TRBJ2-7
ASRDRDYEQY
>TRBD2|TRBV20-1|TRBJ2-1
SAGTSERYNEQF
>.|TRBV5-5|TRBJ2-6
ASTKTGVSGSISGANVLT
>.|TRBV5-8|TRBJ2-5
ASSALRGGETQY
>TRBD2|TRBV6-2/TRBV6-3|TRBJ2-1
ASSYSPGLAGAGEQF
>.|TRBV18|TRBJ2-3
ASSPLGRTITNTDTQY
>TRBD2|TRBV4-1|TRBJ2-7
ASSHHSGRLYEQY
>.|TRBV20-1|TRBJ2-5
SARDGTGSRETQY
>.|TRBV2|TRBJ2-7
ASTPAKYEQY
>.|TRBV4-1|TRBJ1-6
ASSSKTPGGSPLH
>TRBD2|TRBV7-8|TRBJ2-2
ASSLAEASGRKELF
>.|TRBV7-2|TRBJ2-1
ASTSSSTVYNEQF
>TRBD1|TRBV6-5|TRBJ1-2
ASSYQGGESYGYT
>TRBD1|TRBV20-1|TRBJ1-4
SVKYQGAKLF
>.|TRBV6-6|TRBJ1-5
ASSYPSGTPNQPQH
>.|TRBV6-5|TRBJ2-3
ASSFSDSTDTQY
>TRBD1|TRBV20-1|TRBJ2-7
SARSGQWPYEQY
>.|TRBV7-2|.
ASSGGPAGEQY
>TRBD1|TRBV7-9|TRBJ1-4
ASSSGTGAELF
>.|TRBV27|TRBJ1-2
ASREGSGYGYT
>TRBD2|TRBV15|TRBJ2-7
ATSYGGSESYEQY
>.|TRBV27|TRBJ2-7
ASSLSLGQPYEQY
>TRBD1|TRBV4-2|TRBJ2-7
ASSQIGQGKTYEQY
>.|TRBV7-9|TRBJ1-1
ASSLDGTVNTEAF
>TRBD1|TRBV28|TRBJ2-2
ASSYRGSGELF
>TRBD2|TRBV29-1|TRBJ2-3
SVSGREGPPDTQY